These T cell receptor beta chains were read from a single sample in a study of blood T cell repertoires in COVID-19. The data were produced by immunoSEQ multiplex PCR, yet TCRdb's version contains in-frame clones alone and is incomplete. Among around 37,000 clones, nearly 90% were seen once, and the ten largest hold less than 30%. The sample consisted of peripheral blood. The receptors shown here come from a man in his fifties or sixties with active or convalescent COVID-19. Both conserved end residues are part of each CDR3. Each record gives: J gene, clone size, D gene, V gene, CDR3 DNA, CDR3 protein. A D gene is named only where the DNA matches it firmly. Clone size is given for some rows only: seen once, a few or many times, or a class if the clone is expanded.

TRBJ1-3	-	-	TRBV7-9	TGTGCCAGCAGCTTATTGTCAGAAGGAAACACCATATATTTT	CASSLLSEGNTIYF
TRBJ2-5	once	TRBD1	TRBV27	TGTGCCAGCAGTTTAACAGGGGATTTCCAAGAGACCCAGTACTTC	CASSLTGDFQETQYF
TRBJ1-2	-	-	TRBV18	TGTGCCAGCTCACCAAACACGGTCAGGACTGGGAATCACTATGGCTACACCTTC	CASSPNTVRTGNHYGYTF
TRBJ2-3	-	-	TRBV29-1	TGCAGCTACACCAGGGCAGATACGCAGTATTTT	CSYTRADTQYF
TRBJ2-5	-	TRBD2	TRBV30	TGTGCCTGGAGTCCCGGACTAGCGGGAGGGCCGGAGACCCAGTACTTC	CAWSPGLAGGPETQYF
TRBJ2-1	few	TRBD2	TRBV3-1/TRBV3-2	TGTGCCAGCAGCCAAGTTGGACTAGCGGGAGGCGATGAGCAGTTCTTC	CASSQVGLAGGDEQFF
TRBJ2-2	-	-	TRBV6-6	TGTGCCAGCAATGAGGTGGGGCCCACCGGGGAGCTGTTTTTT	CASNEVGPTGELFF
TRBJ2-2	-	-	TRBV30	TGTGCCTGGAGTGGAGGGTATGCCGGGGAGCTGTTTTTT	CAWSGGYAGELFF
TRBJ2-5	-	-	TRBV5-1	TGCGCCAGCAGCTTGGGGTCTCAAGACTACCCGTTGTACTTC	CASSLGSQDYPLYF
TRBJ2-1	-	TRBD2	TRBV28	TGTGCCAGCAGTGAGTTTGGGGGGGGCAATGAGCAGTTCTTC	CASSEFGGGNEQFF